The 19 T cell receptor beta chains below come from one sample, sequenced in a study of regulatory T cells in long-lasting Graves disease (dated by TCRdb to the early 2020s). The library came from multiplex PCR. Sequencing relied on an Illumina HiSeq 4000. TCR beta libraries were built with iRepertoire HTBI primers and Arm-PCR amplification of CDR3 regions. TCRdb trimmed the raw reads at Q25, called clones with MiXCR and kept productive beta chains. Each CDR3 protein appears once, grouped with its most common genes and DNA. In this sample the table shows more than 300,000 distinct CDR3 sequences, roughly 17% of which occur a single time. The ten largest clonotypes hold 20% to 25% of the sample. Reading the label with the study, this specimen's time point is: newly diagnosed GD, antithyroid drugs for less than 3 months. For both TCR sequencing and RNA sequencing, RNA was extracted from PBMCs in TRIzol.

These data were likewise used in another study, on T cells in Graves' hyperthyroidism and ophthalmopathy.

The material sequenced was peripheral blood mononuclear cells (PBMCs), taken at new diagnosis, from a patient treated with antithyroid drugs. The receptors derive from a woman aged 18-29 years with Graves disease. Donor details come from another sample of the same person, matched by shared clones.

Note on this clonotype: With only one base between it and a far larger clone, this is likely a read error. The chain recombines TRBV7-2 with TRBJ2-1; the match to TRBD2 covers 14 bases. This CDR3 is built from 17 residues. CDR1 and CDR2 from the germline V gene are SGHTA and FQGNSA. CDR3 region: CASSPGTSGGAYDEQFF. As DNA, the CDR3 is TGTGCCAGCAGCCCGGGGACTAGCGGGGGTGCCTACGATGAGCAGTTCTTC.

This clonotype was picked up a small number of times. The chain links TRBV19 to TRBJ1-3; 9 bases map to TRBD1. V lost 5 bases to trimming and J lost 2 bases; unmatched junction nucleotides: 4. There are 15 residues in the CDR3. Germline assignment: CDR1 LNHDA and CDR2 SQIVND (reference sequence). The CDR3 sequence: CASSEHRGPGNTIYF. The DNA of the CDR3 is TGTGCCAGTAGTGAGCACAGGGGGCCTGGAAACACCATATATTTT.

The rearrangement uses TRBV24-1 and TRBJ2-1; D could derive from TRBD1 or TRBD2 (6 bases each). Germline V gene data show CDR1 as KGHDR and CDR2 as SFDVKD. The CDR3 contains 17 residues. Trimming stripped 8 bases from V and 6 bases from J, with 25 bases between. CDR3 in amino acids: CATTRGGPGPGSNEQFF. Written as DNA, the CDR3 is TGTGCCACCACCCGAGGGGGGCCGGGCCCGGGGAGCAATGAGCAGTTCTTC.

This clonotype was detected many times. The rearrangement links TRBV28 to TRBJ2-3, with D tentatively TRBD1 or TRBD2 (6 bases each). CDR3 length: 14 residues. Trimming removed 6 bases from V and 4 bases from J, with 14 bases in between. The germline gives CDR1 MDHEN, CDR2 SYDVKM. CDR3 DNA sequence: TGTGCCAGCAGAGGGGGGAGGAGTGCAGATACGCAGTATTTT. Its protein product is CASRGGRSADTQYF.

The chain couples TRBV28 to TRBJ2-7, with D hard to call. Germline V gene sequence: CDR1 MDHEN, CDR2 SYDVKM. CDR3 size: 12 residues. The V gene lost 11 bases and the J gene lost 6 bases, with 17 bases spanning the gap. CDR3 sequence (DNA): TGTGCCCTTGGGCAGGTTTTCGGCGAGCAGTACTTC. Encoded protein: CALGQVFGEQYF.

The chain has TRBV5-4 and TRBJ2-5; TRBD2 matches at 11 bases. The CDR3 consists of 14 residues. Germline-derived CDR1 and CDR2 are SGHNT and YYREEE (reference sequence). J was trimmed by 7 bases and V by 6 bases; bases with no gene match: 8. The CDR3 spells CASTQLAGEGTQYF. The CDR3 DNA is TGTGCCAGCACCCAACTAGCGGGAGAGGGGACCCAGTACTTC. Combining the CDR3 with reference TRBV5-4 and TRBJ2-5 gives the whole variable domain ETGVTQSPTHLIKTRGQQVTLRCSSQSGHNTVSWYQQALGQGPQFIFQYYREEENGRGNFPPRFSGLQFPNYSSELNVNALELDDSALYLCASTQLAGEGTQYFGPGTRLLVL.

The table lists this clonotype with many counts. This chain connects TRBV3-1 to TRBJ1-6, with no clear D. Germline CDR1 and CDR2: LGHDT and YNNKEL (reference sequence). V lost 5 bases to trimming and J lost 6 bases, with 8 bases between them. The CDR3 consists of 13 residues. Here the CDR3 reads CASSESGNSPLHF. In nucleotides, the CDR3 is TGTGCCAGCAGCGAGAGTGGTAATTCACCCCTCCACTTT.

This clonotype was picked up many times. The chain links TRBV12-3 or TRBV12-4 to TRBJ2-3; the match to TRBD2 covers 10 bases. The CDR3 contains 15 residues. The V gene end was trimmed by 6 bases and the J gene end by 4 bases; junction bases not matched to a gene: 7. The CDR3: CASSPSGSGADTQYF. In DNA form, the CDR3 reads TGTGCCAGCAGCCCTAGCGGGAGTGGGGCAGATACGCAGTATTTT.

The table lists this clonotype with a few counts. The chain couples TRBV29-1 to TRBJ2-5; 7 nucleotides match TRBD2. Trimming cost V 3 bases and J 3 bases; bases outside gene matches: 7. Germline V CDR1 and CDR2: SQVTM, ANQGSEA. CDR3 size: 14 residues. The CDR3 loop is CSVDVGLAEETQYF. The CDR3 DNA reads TGCAGCGTTGACGTTGGGCTAGCGGAAGAGACCCAGTACTTC.

This clonotype was recorded at least ten times. The chain is built from TRBV3-1 and TRBJ1-3; 7 bases fit TRBD1. Germline V gene lookup returns CDR1 LGHDT and CDR2 YNNKEL (reference sequence). Trimming removed 4 bases from V and 0 bases from J; junction bases left unmatched: 3. The CDR3 is 15 residues long. The DNA of the CDR3 is TGTGCCAGCAGCCTCCGACAGGGCTCTGGAAACACCATATATTTT. This sequence encodes CASSLRQGSGNTIYF.

This clonotype was detected only a few times. V and J are TRBV15 and TRBJ2-7; D is undetermined. Germline V gene sequence: CDR1 LNHNV, CDR2 YYDKDF (reference sequence). V was clipped by 0 bases and J by 0 bases, with 15 bases between them. The CDR3 is 17 amino acids. CDR3 DNA sequence: TGTGCCACCAGCAGAGATTTAGCCAGCCCCTACTCCTACGAGCAGTACTTC. Its translation: CATSRDLASPYSYEQYF. The entire variable domain, with the rest obtained from reference TRBV15 and TRBJ2-7, is as follows: DAMVIQNPRYQVTQFGKPVTLSCSQTLNHNVMYWYQQKSSQAPKLLFHYYDKDFNNEADTPDNFQSRRPNTSFCFLDIRSPGLGDTAMYLCATSRDLASPYSYEQYFGPGTRLTVT.

Of note for this clonotype: An end of the junction differs from the germline gene, which may be a read error. J is TRBJ2-7 and V is TRBV7-9, with D perhaps TRBD1 (6 bases). Germline V gene sequence: CDR1 SEHNR, CDR2 FQNEAQ (reference sequence). The CDR3 spans 14 residues. The CDR3 DNA reads TGTGCCAGCAGCTTAGGGGCAGGGGCCTACGAGCGGTACTTC. It yields the protein CASSLGAGAYERYF.

This clonotype was observed at least ten times. The rearrangement links TRBV30 to TRBJ1-5; 9 positions match TRBD1. Germline trimming cut 3 bases from V and 1 base from J; bases unmatched to any gene: 4. This CDR3 has 15 residues. Looked up from germline, CDR1 is GTSNPN and CDR2 is SVGIG (reference sequence). In nucleotides, the CDR3 is TGTGCCTGGAGCGGGGACAGGGCAAGCAATCAGCCCCAGCATTTT. Amino acid sequence: CAWSGDRASNQPQHF. Full variable domain (missing parts from reference TRBV30 and TRBJ1-5): SQTIHQWPATLVQPVGSPLSLECTVEGTSNPNLYWYRQAAGRGLQLLFYSVGIGQISSEVPQNLSASRPQDRQFILSSKKLLLSDSGFYLCAWSGDRASNQPQHFGDGTRLSIL.

This clonotype came up many times. The J gene is TRBJ2-2, the V gene TRBV10-1; no firm D call. CDR1 is WNHNN and CDR2 is SYGVQD in the germline V gene (reference sequence). This CDR3 region has 14 residues. Trimming took off 4 bases at V and 0 bases at J, with 6 bases between the two ends. The CDR3 nucleotides are TGCGCCAGCAGTGTACAAGCGAACACCGGGGAGCTGTTTTTT. The encoded protein is CASSVQANTGELFF.

On this clonotype itself: A single base separates this from a much larger clone, so it may be a read error. The chain employs TRBV6-5 and TRBJ2-2; TRBD2 might be the D (5 bases). The germline V gene has CDR1 MNHEY and CDR2 SVGAGI. The CDR3 has 14 residues. The CDR3 region is CASSLLQVAGELSF. As DNA, the CDR3 is TGTGCCAGCAGTTTACTTCAGGTGGCCGGGGAGCTGTCTTTT.

For the CDR3, the DNA is TGTGCCAGCAGAAACTCAGGGACAGATACGCAGTATTTT. This translates into CASRNSGTDTQYF. This chain connects TRBV28 to TRBJ2-3; a weak D match, TRBD1 (5 bases). This CDR3 is built from 13 residues. V gave up 6 bases and J gave up 3 bases, with 10 bases separating them. The germline V gene encodes CDR1 MDHEN and CDR2 SYDVKM. Based on the CDR3 plus reference TRBV28 and TRBJ2-3, the full variable domain is DVKVTQSSRYLVKRTGEKVFLECVQDMDHENMFWYRQDPGLGLRLIYFSYDVKMKEKGDIPEGYSVSREKKERFSLILESASTNQTSMYLCASRNSGTDTQYFGPGTRLTVL.

This clonotype was detected a few times. V is TRBV5-1 and J is TRBJ1-3; D is unresolved. The CDR3 is made up of 12 amino acids. V was pared by 5 bases and J by 2 bases, with 5 bases between. Germline loops: CDR1 SGHRS, CDR2 YFSETQ. CDR3 in DNA: TGCGCCAGCAGGGAGACTGGAAACACCATATATTTT. Translated: CASRETGNTIYF.

At least ten counts were recorded for this clonotype. The chain is built from TRBV5-5 and TRBJ1-5, with D perhaps matching TRBD1 (5 bases). Trimming took 4 bases from V and 3 from J, leaving 20 bases between them. Germline loops: CDR1 SGHKS, CDR2 YYEKEE (reference sequence). This CDR3 is 17 amino acids long. In DNA form, the CDR3 reads TGTGCCAGCAGCAGGGGTTCTGTTGGGCTTGACAATCAGCCCCAGCATTTT. Translated, it gives CASSRGSVGLDNQPQHF.

This clonotype occurred a few times. This chain joins TRBV7-9 and TRBJ1-1; TRBD1 is a possible D gene (6 bases). V was pared by 4 bases and J by 1 base, with 10 bases between. This CDR3 is 14 amino acids long. Germline-derived CDR1 and CDR2 are SEHNR and FQNEAQ (reference sequence). The CDR3: CASSSTGANTEAFF. CDR3 bases: TGTGCCAGCAGCTCGACAGGAGCGAACACTGAAGCTTTCTTT.